The rows below give T cell receptor beta chains drawn from one sample of a study of blood T cell repertoires in COVID-19. Generated by immunoSEQ multiplex PCR, the TCRdb table keeps only in-frame clones and is missing some. The sample contains hundreds of thousands of clones, approximately 89% of which appear only once. The sequenced sample was PBMCs or T cells enriched from blood (not recorded which). Receptors were obtained from a woman between 50 and 59 years old who had been exposed to COVID-19. CDR3s include the opening cysteine and the closing phenylalanine or tryptophan. A D gene is named only where the DNA matches it firmly. Rows give clone size only sometimes, using once, few, many, or a class for an expanded clone.

j_gene,abundance,v_gene,d_gene,CDR3nt,CDR3aa
TRBJ1-5,once,TRBV7-7,TRBD1,TGTGCTAGCAGCAACAGGGGTTCCGACCAGCCCCAGCATTTT,CASSNRGSDQPQHF
TRBJ2-7,-,TRBV28,TRBD2,TGTGCCAGCAGTTTATCTCTTGGCGGGGGTGGGTACGAGCAGTACTTC,CASSLSLGGGGYEQYF
TRBJ2-7,-,TRBV4-1,TRBD1,TGCGCCAGCAGCCAAGCCGGGACAGGGGCTTACTCCTACGAGCAGTACTTC,CASSQAGTGAYSYEQYF
TRBJ2-5,-,TRBV4-1,TRBD2,TGCGCCAGCAGCCAGACCGGACTAGCCCCAGAGACCCAGTACTTC,CASSQTGLAPETQYF
TRBJ2-2,once,TRBV5-4,-,TGTGCCAGCAGCCCCGACGGGGGAGGCGCCGGGGAGCTGTTTTTT,CASSPDGGGAGELFF
TRBJ1-5,-,TRBV28,-,TGTGCCAGCAGTCCGTGGGGCAGGGGAGATCAGCCCCAGCATTTT,CASSPWGRGDQPQHF
TRBJ2-5,-,TRBV7-2,TRBD2,TGTGCCAGCAGCTTAGTTTTCTCGGGGGGGGCTGAGACCCAGTACTTC,CASSLVFSGGAETQYF
TRBJ1-6,-,TRBV5-4,TRBD1,TGTGCCAGCAGCTCGGGACAGGGCCGCTCACCCCTCCACTTT,CASSSGQGRSPLHF
TRBJ1-2,-,TRBV11-2,TRBD1,TGTGCCAGCAGCTTCTCCGGGACAGATGGCTACACCTTC,CASSFSGTDGYTF
TRBJ2-1,few,TRBV3-1/TRBV3-2,-,TGTGCCAGCAGCCAAAAAACAGCGGTTCTGTTCTTC,CASSQKTAVLFF
TRBJ1-5,-,TRBV7-9,TRBD1,TGTGCCAGCAGCTTAGGACCGGGACAGGGGGCTCTCGGCAATCAGCCCCAGCATTTT,CASSLGPGQGALGNQPQHF
TRBJ2-5,-,TRBV7-9,TRBD1,TGTGCCAGCAGCTTAGCCGGGACCGGGACAGGGAAAGAGACCCAGTACTTC,CASSLAGTGTGKETQYF
TRBJ1-1,-,TRBV27,-,TGTGCCAGCAGTTTATCGAGGGCTGTGGACACTGAAGCTTTCTTT,CASSLSRAVDTEAFF
TRBJ1-1,-,TRBV13,TRBD1,TGTGCCAGCACCCAACAGGGGATAAACCCTGAAGCTTTCTTT,CASTQQGINPEAFF
TRBJ2-2,-,TRBV28,TRBD1,TGTGCCAGCAGGGGCAAAGGACAGGGTTATACCGGGGAGCTGTTTTTT,CASRGKGQGYTGELFF
TRBJ2-1,-,TRBV4-1,-,TGCGCCAGCAGCCAAGATGTAGCTAGCGCCGCCATATACAATGAGCAGTTCTTC,CASSQDVASAAIYNEQFF
TRBJ2-2,once,TRBV5-6,TRBD1,TGTGCCAGCAGCTTTCAGGGGGCGACCGGGGAGCTGTTTTTT,CASSFQGATGELFF
TRBJ1-4,-,TRBV15,-,TGTGCCACCAGTGAGACAAATGAAAAACTGTTTTTT,CATSETNEKLFF
TRBJ2-7,-,TRBV19,TRBD2,TGTGCCAGTAGAGCCACTAGCGGGGGGGCCTACGAGCAGTACTTC,CASRATSGGAYEQYF
TRBJ1-6,-,TRBV19,TRBD1,TGTGCCAGTAGACTTTCGGCGACAGGGACAAGTAATTCACCCCTCCACTTT,CASRLSATGTSNSPLHF
TRBJ2-7,-,TRBV5-4,-,TGTGCCAGCAGCTTGACAGGGTACGACGAGCAGTACTTC,CASSLTGYDEQYF
TRBJ1-5,-,TRBV19,-,TGTGCCAGTAGTGGAAGGACTGATCAGCCCCAGCATTTT,CASSGRTDQPQHF
TRBJ2-6,-,TRBV6-5,-,TGTGCCAGCAGCACGAACATCGCTGGGGCCAACGTCCTGACTTTC,CASSTNIAGANVLTF
TRBJ2-7,few,TRBV19,-,TGTGCCAGTAGCCGAGGAGGCGAGGACGGAAAATACGAGCAGTACTTC,CASSRGGEDGKYEQYF
TRBJ1-2,-,TRBV11-2,-,TGTGCCAGCAGCCTTGGGACTGGGGACTATGGCTACACCTTC,CASSLGTGDYGYTF
TRBJ2-3,-,TRBV2,TRBD2,TGTGCCAGCAGCCGGGCCCGGGGGGGGTTTGTCCCAGATACGCAGTATTTT,CASSRARGGFVPDTQYF
TRBJ1-4,-,TRBV2,TRBD1,TGTGCCGCGGGGACAGGCCCCCGTGGTGAAAAACTGTTTTTT,CAAGTGPRGEKLFF
TRBJ2-1,-,TRBV2,-,TGTGCCAGCAGGGCCCAAAGCAATGAGCAGTTCTTC,CASRAQSNEQFF
TRBJ1-2,-,TRBV19,-,TGTGCCAGTACGTTCTATGGGAGCGGCTATGGCTACACCTTC,CASTFYGSGYGYTF
TRBJ1-3,-,TRBV19,-,TGTGCCAGTAGTATAGATTTGCGGCGGATTCCTATCTCTGGAAACACCATATATTTT,CASSIDLRRIPISGNTIYF
TRBJ2-7,-,TRBV12-3/TRBV12-4,TRBD1,TGTGCCAGCAGCCGCCGGGACAGCTACGAGCAGTACTTC,CASSRRDSYEQYF
TRBJ1-2,-,TRBV12-3/TRBV12-4,-,TGTGCCAGCATGCTAGTGGCAGGGGAGGGCTACACCTTC,CASMLVAGEGYTF
TRBJ1-2,-,TRBV3-1/TRBV3-2,TRBD1,TGTGCCAGCAGCCGATTTAGACAGGGTGGTGGCTACACCTTC,CASSRFRQGGGYTF
TRBJ2-5,-,TRBV5-1,TRBD1,TGCGCCAGCAGCCCCGGGACAGGTTTCGAGGAGACCCAGTACTTC,CASSPGTGFEETQYF
TRBJ2-3,-,TRBV7-8,TRBD2,TGTGCCAGCAGTCCCAATCTAGCGGACAGCACAGATACGCAGTATTTT,CASSPNLADSTDTQYF
TRBJ2-3,-,TRBV5-1,-,TGCGCCAGCAGCTTACAGGGTCCGCATAGCACAGATACGCAGTATTTT,CASSLQGPHSTDTQYF
TRBJ2-3,-,TRBV3-1/TRBV3-2,-,TGTGCCAGCAGCTGGAAGGGCGGGGATACGCAGTATTTT,CASSWKGGDTQYF
TRBJ2-7,once,TRBV5-6,TRBD1,TGTGCCAGCAGCTTGGGGTCTTGGACAGGGCCCTACGAGCAGTACTTC,CASSLGSWTGPYEQYF
TRBJ2-2,-,TRBV29-1,-,TGCAGCGTTGAACCTTCAGGGACCGGGGAGCTGTTTTTT,CSVEPSGTGELFF
TRBJ2-1,-,TRBV7-9,-,TGTGCCAGCAGCTTAGTTCGCGAGGCAGGGGCTTTGAATGAGCAGTTCTTC,CASSLVREAGALNEQFF
TRBJ2-7,-,TRBV27,-,TGTGCCAGCGGAGCCGGACAGTCCTACGAGCAGTACTTC,CASGAGQSYEQYF
TRBJ2-3,-,TRBV7-2,-,TGTGCCAGCAGTCTCAGTGTTGGCACAGATACGCAGTATTTT,CASSLSVGTDTQYF
TRBJ2-7,-,TRBV10-3,-,TGTGCCATCAGTGAATGGGACTCGGCTAGCTCCTACGAGCAGTACTTC,CAISEWDSASSYEQYF
TRBJ1-1,-,TRBV3-1/TRBV3-2,TRBD1,TGTGCCAGCAGCCAGACAGGGACGCAGAACACTGAAGCTTTCTTT,CASSQTGTQNTEAFF
TRBJ2-1,few,TRBV5-1,TRBD2,TGCGCCAGCAGCTTTGGGACTAGCGGGGCCTTCTACAATGAGCAGTTCTTC,CASSFGTSGAFYNEQFF